These T cell receptor beta chains were read from a single sample in a study of blood T cell repertoires in COVID-19. Assay: immunoSEQ multiplex PCR; the TCRdb copy retains only in-frame clones and omits some. This table has more than 200,000 clones, just over 85% appearing once. Sequencing input: PBMCs or T cells enriched from blood (not recorded which). These receptors were collected from a man in his forties who had recovered from COVID-19. Both conserved end residues are part of each CDR3. Fields, in order: V gene, J gene, CDR3 protein.

TRBV5-3	TRBJ2-5	CARSSHGTGKKETQYF
TRBV15	TRBJ1-5	CATSRVAGGGQPQHF
TRBV27	TRBJ2-7	CASSPWQMAGIYEQYF
TRBV7-9	TRBJ2-1	CATPRLAGGLGNEQFF
TRBV5-1	TRBJ2-7	CASSADRTYEQYF
TRBV19	TRBJ2-1	CATRWFGQSNNEQFF
TRBV18	TRBJ1-1	CASSPRLVQEATEAFF
TRBV6-5	TRBJ2-7	CASSSPYRGVHEQYF
TRBV28	TRBJ1-5	CASSEPGRGQPQHF
TRBV2	TRBJ2-3	CASSGRLAGSTDTQYF
TRBV2	TRBJ2-5	CASGVPETQYF
TRBV3-1/TRBV3-2	TRBJ2-5	CASSQQGPGQETQYF
TRBV6-5	TRBJ2-2	CASTYDRVLLGELFF
TRBV7-2	TRBJ1-2	CASSLQGASYGYTF
TRBV11-2	TRBJ1-1	CASSLDLGGAMNTEAFF
TRBV4-3	TRBJ1-1	CASSHLTGMTEAFF
TRBV7-8	TRBJ2-1	CASTPLTGTAYNEQFF
TRBV19	TRBJ2-1	CASDSSGGSYNEQFF
TRBV2	TRBJ2-3	CASSGLAASTDTQYF
TRBV7-2	TRBJ1-5	CASSLAGGSNQPQHF
TRBV4-2	TRBJ2-7	CASSQGRYSSYEQYF
TRBV5-1	TRBJ2-2	CASSLAEDPGELFF
TRBV2	TRBJ1-4	CASSDPMTQPRLFF
TRBV5-5	TRBJ2-7	CASSLGATGPEQYF
TRBV28	TRBJ2-7	CASATGEQYF
TRBV1	TRBJ2-1	CTSSRSTGTGDLDEQFF
TRBV27	TRBJ2-7	CASSFPGTGDEQYF
TRBV5-4	TRBJ2-1	CASSLGQGDHEQFF
TRBV11-3	TRBJ1-6	CASSSSPSSPLHF
TRBV24-1	TRBJ2-7	CATSEDQGEQYF
TRBV12-5	TRBJ2-3	CASGLVLDHREGPSGTDTQYF
TRBV19	TRBJ2-7	CASSIQQASYEQYF
TRBV7-3	TRBJ2-3	CASSPTTDTQYF
TRBV9	TRBJ2-3	CASSVGWRITDTQYF
TRBV5-1	TRBJ2-2	CASSLAVGQDNGELFF
TRBV28	TRBJ2-7	CASRKGQGASEQYF
TRBV2	TRBJ2-3	CASTPGLAGDVDTQYF
TRBV19	TRBJ1-2	CASSMDRGAYGYTF
TRBV7-3	TRBJ2-5	CASSLHGGETQYF
TRBV4-3	TRBJ1-2	CASSQDAGTVTNYGYTF
TRBV10-3	TRBJ2-1	CAISESIGGFNEQFF
TRBV18	TRBJ2-5	CASSPSRSETQYF
TRBV20-1	TRBJ1-2	CSASQGPVGYTF
TRBV10-3	TRBJ2-7	CAIRAFGQYFSSYEQYF
TRBV21-1	TRBJ1-2	CASSKEGTGSYGYTF
TRBV10-3	TRBJ1-1	CAISESQGLGVNTEAFF
TRBV27	TRBJ2-1	CASIGLAGEGEQFF
TRBV6-1	TRBJ1-5	CASSDLRSPQPQHF
TRBV5-4	TRBJ2-3	CASSLGTSGATDTQYF
TRBV16	TRBJ2-5	CASSQLRQIEETQYF
TRBV10-3	TRBJ1-3	CAISDPLDSGNTIYF